The subject of this entry is one TCR beta chain. The antigen is undetermined. This sample was taken from a study of cytomegalovirus exposure and HLA in healthy donors. As for the study in general: The 100 million to 120 million unique TCR beta sequences, from around 200 million T cells, were found by an earlier analysis. General study results and limits: Association of a missense DCLRE1C variant with TCR beta V- and J-gene trimming was reported in a later analysis. TCR sequences were mostly rare, though some public TCRs occurred in many donors.

The PCR contained 60 Vbeta and 13 Jbeta primers. The data were produced by immunoSEQ multiplex PCR, yet TCRdb's version contains in-frame clones alone and is incomplete. The sample lists about 140,000 clones; roughly 77% were seen once. V lost 3 bases and J lost 5, with 13 bases in between. CDR1 and CDR2 from the germline V gene are LNHDA and SQIVND (reference sequence). This CDR3 contains 14 residues. The chain uses TRBV19 and TRBJ1-2, with D maybe TRBD1 (5 bases). Sample: PBMCs. The TCR originated in a female donor in good health and CMV-seronegative. In DNA, the CDR3 is TGTGCCAGTAGTATTTCGGGTCCAGGGTATGGCTACACCTTC. Translated, it gives CASSISGPGYGYTF.